These T cell receptor beta chains were read from a single sample in a study of cytomegalovirus exposure and HLA in healthy donors. Sequencing was performed with immunoSEQ multiplex PCR; in TCRdb, only in-frame clones are kept and a portion is missing. The table lists some 170,000 clones, around nine tenths of them singletons. Material for sequencing was PBMCs. Receptors originate from a man aged 18-30 years in good health and CMV-seropositive. Both conserved end residues are part of each CDR3. Each record gives: J gene, clone size, D gene, V gene, CDR3 protein, CDR3 DNA. A D gene is named only where the DNA matches it firmly. Rows give clone size only sometimes, using once, few, many, or a class for an expanded clone.

j_call: TRBJ2-5
clone_size: -
d_call: -
v_call: TRBV6-5
cdr3_aa: CASKDGGGLETQYF
cdr3_nt: TGTGCCAGCAAAGATGGGGGGGGGCTAGAGACCCAGTACTTC

j_call: TRBJ1-5
clone_size: -
d_call: TRBD1
v_call: TRBV4-1
cdr3_aa: CASSRSRGESYQPQHF
cdr3_nt: TGCGCCAGCAGCCGATCCAGGGGGGAGAGTTATCAGCCCCAGCATTTT

j_call: TRBJ2-1
clone_size: once
d_call: TRBD1
v_call: TRBV25-1
cdr3_aa: CASSASTGMGSYNEQFF
cdr3_nt: TGTGCCAGCAGTGCTTCGACAGGGATGGGGTCCTACAATGAGCAGTTCTTC

j_call: TRBJ2-1
clone_size: -
d_call: TRBD2
v_call: TRBV9
cdr3_aa: CASSVVGTSGGSSYNEQFF
cdr3_nt: TGTGCCAGCAGCGTAGTGGGGACTAGCGGGGGGAGCTCCTACAATGAGCAGTTCTTC

j_call: TRBJ1-5
clone_size: few
d_call: -
v_call: TRBV9
cdr3_aa: CASSLGASQPQHF
cdr3_nt: TGTGCCAGCAGCCTGGGAGCTTCCCAGCCCCAGCATTTT

j_call: TRBJ1-1
clone_size: -
d_call: TRBD1
v_call: TRBV29-1
cdr3_aa: CSVTFQGGSAEAFF
cdr3_nt: TGCAGCGTGACCTTTCAAGGGGGCTCGGCTGAAGCTTTCTTT

j_call: TRBJ2-7
clone_size: -
d_call: -
v_call: TRBV14
cdr3_aa: CASTGISPYEQYF
cdr3_nt: TGTGCCAGCACAGGAATCTCTCCCTACGAGCAGTACTTC

j_call: TRBJ2-3
clone_size: -
d_call: -
v_call: TRBV5-1
cdr3_aa: CASSFRGKVWTDTQYF
cdr3_nt: TGCGCCAGCAGTTTCCGCGGTAAGGTCTGGACAGATACGCAGTATTTT

j_call: TRBJ2-3
clone_size: -
d_call: TRBD2
v_call: TRBV5-5
cdr3_aa: CASSPSGGARDTQYF
cdr3_nt: TGTGCCAGCAGCCCTAGCGGGGGGGCTAGAGATACGCAGTATTTT

j_call: TRBJ1-1
clone_size: -
d_call: TRBD1
v_call: TRBV5-4
cdr3_aa: CASRQGANTEAFF
cdr3_nt: TGTGCCAGCAGACAGGGGGCAAACACTGAAGCTTTCTTT

j_call: TRBJ2-4
clone_size: -
d_call: -
v_call: TRBV28
cdr3_aa: CASFKPGDIQYF
cdr3_nt: TGTGCCAGCTTTAAGCCAGGGGACATTCAGTACTTC

j_call: TRBJ1-5
clone_size: -
d_call: TRBD1
v_call: TRBV7-9
cdr3_aa: CASSLGGQGSDQPQHF
cdr3_nt: TGTGCCAGCAGCTTAGGGGGACAGGGTTCGGATCAGCCCCAGCATTTT

j_call: TRBJ2-7
clone_size: once
d_call: -
v_call: TRBV20-1
cdr3_aa: CSAFRAPEQYF
cdr3_nt: TGCAGTGCATTCAGGGCCCCCGAGCAGTACTTC

j_call: TRBJ2-7
clone_size: -
d_call: -
v_call: TRBV10-3
cdr3_aa: CAISTDRGDEQYF
cdr3_nt: TGTGCCATCAGCACGGACAGAGGGGACGAGCAGTACTTC

j_call: TRBJ2-3
clone_size: -
d_call: TRBD2
v_call: TRBV29-1
cdr3_aa: CSVEYSGRVDTQYF
cdr3_nt: TGCAGCGTTGAATATAGCGGGAGGGTAGATACGCAGTATTTT

j_call: TRBJ1-3
clone_size: -
d_call: TRBD1
v_call: TRBV29-1
cdr3_aa: CSVEGAPGNTIYF
cdr3_nt: TGCAGCGTGGAGGGGGCGCCGGGAAACACCATATATTTT

j_call: TRBJ2-7
clone_size: -
d_call: TRBD1
v_call: TRBV29-1
cdr3_aa: CSVEGQGAWGDEQYF
cdr3_nt: TGCAGCGTTGAGGGACAGGGGGCGTGGGGAGACGAGCAGTACTTC

j_call: TRBJ1-5
clone_size: few
d_call: -
v_call: TRBV14
cdr3_aa: CASSPWIGREDKPQHF
cdr3_nt: TGTGCCAGCAGCCCGTGGATAGGCAGGGAGGATAAGCCCCAGCATTTT

j_call: TRBJ2-5
clone_size: -
d_call: TRBD2
v_call: TRBV7-3
cdr3_aa: CASSLVAGGWETQYF
cdr3_nt: TGTGCCAGCAGCTTAGTAGCGGGGGGGTGGGAGACCCAGTACTTC

j_call: TRBJ2-5
clone_size: -
d_call: -
v_call: TRBV29-1
cdr3_aa: CSVDSGQETQYF
cdr3_nt: TGCAGCGTTGATTCGGGCCAAGAGACCCAGTACTTC